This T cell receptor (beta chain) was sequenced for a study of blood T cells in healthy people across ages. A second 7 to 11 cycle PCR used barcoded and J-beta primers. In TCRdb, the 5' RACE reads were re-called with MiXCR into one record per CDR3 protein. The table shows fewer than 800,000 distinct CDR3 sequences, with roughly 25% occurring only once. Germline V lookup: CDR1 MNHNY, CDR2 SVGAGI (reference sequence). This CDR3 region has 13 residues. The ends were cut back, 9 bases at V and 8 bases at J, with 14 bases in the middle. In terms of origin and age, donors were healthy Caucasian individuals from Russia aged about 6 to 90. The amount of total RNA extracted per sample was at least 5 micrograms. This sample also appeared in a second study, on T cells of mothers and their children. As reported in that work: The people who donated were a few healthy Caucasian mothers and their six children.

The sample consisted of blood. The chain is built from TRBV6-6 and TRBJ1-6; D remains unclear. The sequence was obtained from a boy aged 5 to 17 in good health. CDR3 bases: TGTGCCAGTTCTGACCCCTACGATTCACCCCTCCACTTT. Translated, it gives CASSDPYDSPLHF.